What follows describes a single T cell receptor beta chain. The antigen remains undetermined. These data belong to a study of graft-versus-host responses after intestinal transplantation. The method was immunoSEQ multiplex PCR; TCRdb's version includes in-frame clones alone and lacks a portion of them. The sample includes 45,000 to 50,000 clones, 85% to 95% seen only once; the top ten take more than 2%. General study findings and limits: Association was observed between peak circulating GvH clone levels and early post-transplant HvG declines.

The junction had 0 bases not matched to a gene; V was cut back by 2 bases and J by 3 bases. The CDR3 is made up of 13 amino acids. Germline lookup yields CDR1 MNHEY and CDR2 SVGAGI. This specimen was unstimulated CD4+ T cells sorted from spleen or lymph node cells, taken before transplant. This receptor was obtained from a human donor who was the organ donor for an intestinal transplant. The chain is built from TRBV6-5 and TRBJ1-1; TRBD1 agrees at 7 bases. This CDR3 reads CASSYDRDTEAFF. CDR3 in DNA: TGTGCCAGCAGTTACGACAGGGACACTGAAGCTTTCTTT.